What follows are 19 T cell receptor beta chains derived from one specimen sequenced in a study of shared clonotypes between healthy human individuals. Profiled with immunoSEQ multiplex PCR; TCRdb holds only in-frame clones, not every one. Here the sample spans millions of clones, just over 90% being singletons. Input material: naive CD4+ T cells sorted from blood. Subset specified: CD45RA+ positively selected. These receptor sequences come from a man aged 18-30 years in good health.

The rearrangement uses TRBV4-1 and TRBJ2-5; D remains unclear. Deletions cut 0 bases from V and 5 bases from J, with 19 bases between. CDR1 MGHRA and CDR2 YSYEKL come from the germline V gene. The CDR3 is made up of 17 amino acids. The CDR3 spells CASSQEKGVVPGETQYF. The CDR3 DNA is TGCGCCAGCAGCCAAGAGAAAGGAGTAGTCCCTGGGGAGACCCAGTACTTC.

The chain's CDR3 is CASSSLAGGTPGAQYF. The CDR3 DNA follows: TGTGCCAGCAGTTCTCTAGCGGGGGGGACGCCCGGGGCGCAGTATTTT. The chain recombines TRBV28 with TRBJ2-3, with 12 bases lining up with TRBD2. Germline trimming cut 4 bases from V and 10 bases from J; bases unmatched to any gene: 12. The germline CDR1 and CDR2 sequences are MDHEN and SYDVKM. The CDR3 runs to 16 residues.

The chain couples TRBV28 to TRBJ1-5, with TRBD1 as a possible D gene (5 bases). Germline V gives CDR1 MDHEN, CDR2 SYDVKM. This CDR3 has 15 residues. The germline V and J ends were trimmed by 5 bases and 2 bases, with 13 bases remaining between them. The CDR3 loop is CASSLSGGGNQPQHF. Here the CDR3 DNA reads TGTGCCAGCAGTCTCAGTGGGGGTGGCAATCAGCCCCAGCATTTT. Complete variable domain (other parts from reference TRBV28 and TRBJ1-5): DVKVTQSSRYLVKRTGEKVFLECVQDMDHENMFWYRQDPGLGLRLIYFSYDVKMKEKGDIPEGYSVSREKKERFSLILESASTNQTSMYLCASSLSGGGNQPQHFGDGTRLSIL.

The V call is TRBV30, the J call TRBJ1-6; 8 nucleotides agree with TRBD1. Germline V CDR1 and CDR2: GTSNPN, SVGIG (reference sequence). The CDR3 extends over 11 amino acids. The junction had 3 bases not matched to a gene; V was cut back by 7 bases and J by 10 bases. The DNA for the CDR3 is TGTGCCTATAGACAGGGGTCACCCCTCCACTTT. Residues: CAYRQGSPLHF.

The CDR3 bases are TGTGCCAGCAGCTTGAGCGACAGTCCCTCTGGAAACACCATATATTTT. This gives the protein CASSLSDSPSGNTIYF. The rearrangement links TRBV5-5 to TRBJ1-3; D perhaps matches TRBD1 (5 bases). This CDR3 has 16 residues. Germline assignment: CDR1 SGHKS and CDR2 YYEKEE (reference sequence). V lost 1 base to trimming and J lost 0 bases, with 11 bases between them.

The chain couples TRBV7-2 to TRBJ1-1; D gene uncertain. The CDR3 contains 12 residues. Germline CDR1 and CDR2: SGHTA and FQGNSA. Trimming took 1 base from V and 8 from J, leaving 8 bases between them. CDR3 DNA sequence: TGTGCCAGCAGCTTAGATTTACTAGAAGCTTTCTTT. It codes for CASSLDLLEAFF.

J is TRBJ1-4 and V is TRBV29-1; 8 bases map to TRBD1. With 4 bases clipped from V and 7 bases from J, the junction kept 8 bases outside the gene matches. The length of the CDR3 is 14 residues. Germline loops: CDR1 SQVTM, CDR2 ANQGSEA. The CDR3 sequence is CSVGLRGRGEKLFF. The CDR3 nucleotides are TGCAGCGTTGGCCTCAGGGGGCGAGGTGAAAAACTGTTTTTT.

V is TRBV19 and J is TRBJ1-1; D unresolved. Trimming cost V 3 bases and J 6 bases, with 11 bases left between them. Germline assignment: CDR1 LNHDA and CDR2 SQIVND (reference sequence). The CDR3 has 13 amino acids. This CDR3 reads CASSIPQGSEAFF. The CDR3 DNA sequence: TGTGCCAGTAGTATCCCCCAAGGATCTGAAGCTTTCTTT.

This clone came up once. This chain uses TRBV6-1 with TRBJ1-1; no firm D call. The CDR3 has 10 amino acids. V was pared by 4 bases and J by 6 bases, with 3 bases between. From germline, CDR1 is MNHNS and CDR2 SASEGT. CDR3 nucleotide sequence: TGTGCCAGCAGTGGGGCTGAAGCTTTCTTT. Its protein product is CASSGAEAFF.

The V and J genes are TRBV4-2 and TRBJ2-5, with D uncertain. This CDR3 region has 15 residues. Germline CDR1 LGHNA, CDR2 YNFKEQ. The germline V and J ends were trimmed by 1 base and 0 bases, with 9 bases remaining between them. The CDR3 DNA is TGTGCCAGCAGCCAAGTTTACATGTACCAAGAGACCCAGTACTTC. Protein: CASSQVYMYQETQYF.

The V call is TRBV2, the J call TRBJ1-1; no firm D call. V gave up 3 bases and J gave up 2 bases, with 7 bases separating them. The CDR3 contains 13 residues. Germline V gives CDR1 SNHLY, CDR2 FYNNEI. The CDR3 coding sequence is TGTGCCAGCAGTGACGACGTAAACACTGAAGCTTTCTTT. Translation gives CASSDDVNTEAFF. Together with reference TRBV2 and TRBJ1-1, the CDR3 gives the full variable domain: EPEVTQTPSHQVTQMGQEVILRCVPISNHLYFYWYRQILGQKVEFLVSFYNNEISEKSEIFDDQFSVERPDGSNFTLKIRSTKLEDSAMYFCASSDDVNTEAFFGQGTRLTVV.

In its sample, this clone was seen a few times. The CDR3 coding sequence is TGTGCTAGTGGTTTGGACAGGGAGCAGTACTTC. Amino acids: CASGLDREQYF. The chain combines TRBV12-5 with TRBJ2-7; D may be TRBD1 (5 bases). The germline V gene encodes CDR1 LGHNT and CDR2 FRNRAP. The CDR3 totals 11 residues. V lost 1 base to trimming and J lost 7 bases, with 5 bases between them.

CDR3 region: CASSLAEGAKRHF. For the CDR3, the DNA is TGTGCCAGCAGCTTAGCGGAGGGCGCTAAAAGACATTTT. This chain connects TRBV11-1 to TRBJ1-5; no reliable D call. CDR3 size: 13 residues. Trimming shortened V by 0 bases and J by 16 bases, and 16 bases separated the two germline ends. The germline V gene encodes CDR1 SGHAT and CDR2 FQDESV (reference sequence).

V and J are TRBV27 and TRBJ2-5; D call uncertain. This CDR3 has 15 amino acids. Trimming removed 6 bases from V and 0 bases from J, with 14 bases in between. The germline V gene encodes CDR1 MNHEY and CDR2 SMNVEV (reference sequence). Written as DNA, the CDR3 is TGTGCCAGCAGAGTAGGTAGGAAGAACCAAGAGACCCAGTACTTC. Its protein is CASRVGRKNQETQYF.

To note about this clone: The DNA is omitted, as the CDR3 cannot be located on it reliably, and the CDR3 follows TCRdb's listing. This chain joins TRBV6-5 and TRBJ2-1. CDR1 and CDR2 from the germline V gene are MNHEY and SVGAGI. The CDR3 has 12 amino acids, counting both end residues. The chain's CDR3 is CASSYFGNEQFF.

Only a few counts were recorded for this clone. Other DNA sequences in this sample translate to the same CDR3. The rearrangement joins TRBV10-3 to TRBJ1-1; D unclear. This CDR3 comprises 13 residues. The V end lost 3 bases, the J end lost 2 bases, and 7 bases lay between the germline ends. CDR1 and CDR2 (germline): ENHRY, SYGVKD. Here the CDR3 reads CAISELENTEAFF. The CDR3 DNA reads TGTGCCATCAGTGAACTAGAAAACACTGAAGCTTTCTTT.

V is TRBV27 and J is TRBJ2-7; 9 positions match TRBD1. Germline V gene data show CDR1 as MNHEY and CDR2 as SMNVEV (reference sequence). V lost 1 base and J lost 6; bases outside the gene matches: 7. The CDR3 is made up of 15 amino acids. The CDR3 here is CASSLLGTGLSEQYF. The CDR3 region has the DNA TGTGCCAGCAGTTTATTAGGGACAGGGCTCTCCGAGCAGTACTTC.

The chain combines TRBV7-2 with TRBJ2-1; D possibly uses TRBD1 or TRBD2 (5 bases each). Trimming stripped 4 bases from V and 4 bases from J, with 14 bases between. This CDR3 has 15 residues. CDR1 and CDR2 (germline): SGHTA, FQGNSA. This CDR3 is CASSYFTGTYNEQFF. The DNA for the CDR3 is TGTGCCAGCAGCTACTTCACGGGGACGTACAATGAGCAGTTCTTC.

This sequence joins TRBV5-1 and TRBJ2-7; 9 bases align to TRBD1. V lost 4 bases, J lost 3 bases, and 8 bases stayed unmatched. Per germline, CDR1 SGHRS and CDR2 YFSETQ. The CDR3 spans 15 residues. The CDR3 protein is CASSEGPGQGYEQYF. The CDR3 region has the DNA TGCGCCAGCAGCGAAGGACCGGGACAGGGCTACGAGCAGTACTTC. The full variable domain, rest sourced from reference TRBV5-1 and TRBJ2-7, is KAGVTQTPRYLIKTRGQQVTLSCSPISGHRSVSWYQQTPGQGLQFLFEYFSETQRNKGNFPGRFSGRQFSNSRSEMNVSTLELGDSALYLCASSEGPGQGYEQYFGPGTRLTVT.